The next 24 T cell receptor beta chains were all read from a single sample in a study of T cells in Graves' hyperthyroidism and ophthalmopathy. Amplification yielded TCR beta CDR3 regions, with RNA transcripts as the source. The primer set for the first-round RT-PCR of the TCR CDR3 was HTBI. TCRdb reprocessed the multiplex PCR reads with MiXCR, giving one entry per CDR3 protein. Of 550,000 to 600,000 distinct CDR3 sequences listed, over 15% are singletons. Sequencing was carried out using blood. These receptors were taken from a woman between 18 and 29 years old with Graves' hyperthyroidism.

Many counts were recorded for this clonotype. The J gene is TRBJ2-7, the V gene TRBV12-3 or TRBV12-4; D is unresolved. The CDR3 is 15 residues long. Trimming shortened V by 6 bases and J by 2 bases, and 17 bases separated the two germline ends. The CDR3 loop reads CASSSPWAEAYEQYF. Here the CDR3 DNA reads TGTGCCAGCAGCTCTCCATGGGCAGAGGCCTACGAGCAGTACTTC.

This clonotype was picked up many times. The rearrangement joins TRBV11-2 to TRBJ2-3; 10 bases are shared with TRBD2. The CDR3 covers 17 residues. The germline CDR1 and CDR2 sequences are SGHAT and FQNNGV. After removal of 1 base from V and 0 bases from J, the junction contained 4 bases not matched to a gene. CDR3 sequence (DNA): TGTGCCAGCAGCTTAGTCGCGACTAGCGGGAGCACAGATACGCAGTATTTT. Its protein is CASSLVATSGSTDTQYF.

This clonotype was recorded a few times. A much larger clonotype is one base distant, so this may be a read error. The rearrangement joins TRBV20-1 to TRBJ2-7; 8 bases line up with TRBD1. The V and J ends lost 1 base and 2 bases, in that order; junction bases with no gene match: 4. The CDR3 totals 14 residues. Germline CDR1 and CDR2: DFQATT and SNEGSKA (reference sequence). CDR3 residues: CSARVQGATYEQYV. CDR3 bases: TGCAGTGCTAGAGTCCAGGGGGCAACCTACGAGCAGTACGTC.

The rearrangement links TRBV7-9 to TRBJ2-5; 8 bases fit TRBD2. The junction had 6 bases not matched to a gene; V was cut back by 5 bases and J by 4 bases. Looked up from germline, CDR1 is SEHNR and CDR2 is FQNEAQ (reference sequence). The CDR3 length is 14 residues. The CDR3 DNA sequence: TGTGCCAGCAGCCACGGGGGGGCCCCAGAGACCCAGTACTTC. Translating gives CASSHGGAPETQYF.

The CDR3 DNA reads as TGTGCCTGGAGTGTAGGTCGGACAGATACGCAGTATTTT. Protein product: CAWSVGRTDTQYF. The chain links TRBV30 to TRBJ2-3; D not resolved. Germline V gene data show CDR1 as GTSNPN and CDR2 as SVGIG (reference sequence). CDR3 size: 13 residues. The germline V and J ends were trimmed by 0 bases and 3 bases, with 7 bases remaining between them.

The genes are TRBV20-1 and TRBJ2-7; D is possibly TRBD1 (6 bases). From germline, CDR1 is DFQATT and CDR2 SNEGSKA (reference sequence). The CDR3 consists of 14 residues. The ends were cut back, 3 bases at V and 2 bases at J, with 14 bases in the middle. The CDR3 DNA follows: TGCAGTGCTAGTAGGCAGGGGCCCACCTACGAGCAGTACTTC. Its translation: CSASRQGPTYEQYF.

This clonotype was counted a few times. In DNA form, the CDR3 reads TGTGCCAGCAGCACCCTAGCGGGGAGAAGCACAGATACGCAGTATTTT. Translating gives CASSTLAGRSTDTQYF. V usage is TRBV7-2 and J usage is TRBJ2-3, with TRBD2 matching 9 bases. The CDR3 sequence is 16 residues long. Germline V gene sequence: CDR1 SGHTA, CDR2 FQGNSA. V trimming: 5 bases; J trimming: 0 bases; junction bases outside the gene matches: 6.

V is TRBV7-9 and J is TRBJ2-5; D is undetermined. The CDR3 is 15 residues long. Looked up from germline, CDR1 is SEHNR and CDR2 is FQNEAQ (reference sequence). The V end lost 1 base, the J end lost 0 bases, and 9 bases lay between the germline ends. CDR3 region: CASSLGARYQETQYF. The CDR3 nucleotides read TGTGCCAGCAGCTTAGGGGCGAGGTACCAAGAGACCCAGTACTTC.

This clonotype was counted only a few times. J is TRBJ2-7 and V is TRBV6-1, with TRBD1 identical over 8 bases. J lost 1 base, V lost 6 bases, and 11 bases had no gene match. There are 16 residues in the CDR3. Per the germline V gene, CDR1 is MNHNS and CDR2 is SASEGT. The CDR3 DNA follows: TGTGCCAGCAGCCCAATGTCCACAGGGGGGTCCTACGAGCAGTACTTC. Protein sequence: CASSPMSTGGSYEQYF.

In its sample, this clonotype was seen many times. The DNA of the CDR3 is TGTGCCAGCAGCTCGTACAGGGGTGACACTGAAGCTTTCTTT. Translation gives CASSSYRGDTEAFF. J is TRBJ1-1 and V is TRBV13; 7 nucleotides agree with TRBD1. V trimming: 4 bases; J trimming: 3 bases; junction bases outside the gene matches: 5. CDR1 and CDR2 from the germline V gene are PRHDT and FYEKMQ (reference sequence). CDR3 size: 14 residues.

This clonotype was observed at least ten times. The rearrangement joins TRBV6-1 to TRBJ2-1; the D gene is possibly TRBD2 (7 bases). V lost 8 bases and J 0 bases, leaving 14 bases between the germline ends. The CDR3 consists of 15 residues. Germline CDR1 and CDR2: MNHNS and SASEGT. CDR3 sequence: CASSKGEGSYNEQFF. CDR3 DNA sequence: TGTGCCAGCTCCAAGGGGGAGGGCTCCTACAATGAGCAGTTCTTC.

V and J are TRBV30 and TRBJ1-1; D gene ambiguous. CDR1 is GTSNPN, CDR2 SVGIG, per germline (reference sequence). This CDR3 has 13 amino acids. The V gene lost 0 bases and the J gene lost 9 bases, with 14 bases spanning the gap. This chain's CDR3 is CAWSVRRENKAFF. The CDR3 nucleotides read TGTGCCTGGAGTGTACGTAGGGAAAATAAAGCTTTCTTT.

The rearrangement links TRBV4-2 to TRBJ1-4; 7 nucleotides align to TRBD1. Trimming at V came to 4 bases and at J to 7 bases, leaving 9 bases not matched to a gene. CDR3 length equals 15 residues. CDR1 is LGHNA and CDR2 is YNFKEQ in the germline V gene. The CDR3 DNA reads as TGTGCCAGCAGCCCCCAGGGGGAAGCGGGTGAAAAACTGTTTTTT. It codes for CASSPQGEAGEKLFF.

In its sample, this clonotype was seen many times. The CDR3 loop reads CASRDSTGIYEQYF. The CDR3 nucleotides read TGTGCCAGCAGGGATAGTACAGGGATATACGAGCAGTACTTC. This rearrangement joins TRBV12-3 or TRBV12-4 to TRBJ2-7; perhaps TRBD1 as D (6 bases). The CDR3 covers 14 residues. Trimming took 6 bases from V and 4 from J, leaving 16 bases between them.

This rearrangement joins TRBV2 to TRBJ1-2; TRBD1 might be the D (6 bases). Trimming left V 3 bases short and J 7 bases short, with 18 bases between. This CDR3 comprises 15 residues. Germline-derived CDR1 and CDR2 are SNHLY and FYNNEI. For the CDR3, the DNA is TGTGCCAGCAGTGAGGGGGGCAGGGTGCAGTTTGGCTACACCTTC. Encoded protein: CASSEGGRVQFGYTF.

This clonotype has ten or more counts. The chain has TRBV19 and TRBJ2-3; TRBD1 aligns across 8 bases. V lost 3 bases, J lost 1 base, and 0 bases stayed unmatched. The CDR3 is 14 amino acids. Germline assignment: CDR1 LNHDA and CDR2 SQIVND (reference sequence). Here the CDR3 reads CASSMTGGTDTQYF. The CDR3 DNA sequence: TGTGCCAGTAGTATGACAGGGGGCACAGATACGCAGTATTTT. Full variable domain (rest looked up from reference TRBV19 and TRBJ2-3): DGGITQSPKYLFRKEGQNVTLSCEQNLNHDAMYWYRQDPGQGLRLIYYSQIVNDFQKGDIAEGYSVSREKKESFPLTVTSAQKNPTAFYLCASSMTGGTDTQYFGPGTRLTVL.

This clonotype was recorded at least ten times. The V gene is TRBV20-1, the J gene TRBJ2-7, with TRBD1 identical over 7 bases. Germline lookup yields CDR1 DFQATT and CDR2 SNEGSKA (reference sequence). The ends lost 6 bases at V and 3 bases at J; junction bases unmatched: 5. The CDR3 sequence is 12 residues long. CDR3 amino acids: CSAGRDSYEQYF. CDR3 coding DNA: TGCAGTGCAGGCCGGGACAGCTACGAGCAGTACTTC.

In its sample, this clonotype was seen many times. The chain combines TRBV3-1 with TRBJ2-5; 7 nucleotides align to TRBD1. CDR3 length: 16 residues. Germline V gene sequence: CDR1 LGHDT, CDR2 YNNKEL (reference sequence). With V trimmed by 4 bases and J by 2 bases, 10 bases remained unmatched. The CDR3 bases are TGTGCCAGCAGCCGAGGAGCGGCAGGGGGACAAGAGACCCAGTACTTC. The encoded protein is CASSRGAAGGQETQYF.

The table lists this clonotype with a few counts. The chain couples TRBV24-1 to TRBJ2-1; D is uncertain. CDR3 size: 13 residues. Looked up from germline, CDR1 is KGHDR and CDR2 is SFDVKD. V was clipped by 4 bases and J by 9 bases, with 12 bases between them. CDR3 loop: CATSEPDVSEQFF. In DNA form, the CDR3 reads TGTGCCACCAGTGAGCCTGACGTCAGTGAGCAGTTCTTC.

This clonotype has a handful of counts. One end of the junction varies from germline; a read error may be responsible. V and J are TRBV28 and TRBJ2-5, with unresolved D. The CDR3 is made up of 11 amino acids. In germline, CDR1 is MDHEN, CDR2 SYDVKM. DNA of the CDR3: TGTGCCAGCAGTTCTACTTCTCTTGTGGACTTC. Translating gives CASSSTSLVDF.

A few counts support this clonotype. This rearrangement joins TRBV24-1 to TRBJ1-5; TRBD1 is a possible D gene (5 bases). CDR3 length equals 12 residues. CDR1 KGHDR and CDR2 SFDVKD come from the germline V gene. V shed 2 bases and J shed 9 bases, with 7 bases lying between them. The CDR3 here is CATSDSGGPQHF. The CDR3 nucleotides are TGTGCCACCAGTGATTCGGGGGGGCCCCAGCATTTT.

As regards this clonotype: Since the CDR3 does not end with the conserved phenylalanine or tryptophan, this likely comes from a read error. The chain carries TRBV12-3 or TRBV12-4 and TRBJ1-5; D is perhaps TRBD1 (5 bases). CDR3 length: 13 amino acids. V was trimmed by 2 bases and J by 6 bases, leaving 8 bases between them. The CDR3 protein is CASSLRDRQPQHS. The DNA of the CDR3 is TGTGCCAGCAGTTTAAGGGACCGTCAGCCCCAGCATTCT.

This clonotype has at least ten counts. The rearrangement joins TRBV28 to TRBJ2-7, with D possibly TRBD1 on 5 matching bases. In germline, CDR1 is MDHEN, CDR2 SYDVKM. Trimming removed 3 bases from V and 6 bases from J, with 18 bases in between. The length of the CDR3 is 15 residues. CDR3 sequence: CASSFLLRADREQYF. The CDR3 region has the DNA TGTGCCAGCAGTTTTTTACTCAGGGCTGATCGCGAGCAGTACTTC.

The chain links TRBV29-1 to TRBJ2-1, with TRBD2 matching over 8 bases. The CDR3 length is 13 residues. J gave up 4 bases and V 7 bases, and 6 bases lay outside the gene matches. Germline CDR1 SQVTM, CDR2 ANQGSEA. CDR3 sequence: CSAGRVAYNEQFF. The CDR3, as DNA: TGCAGCGCCGGGAGGGTAGCTTACAATGAGCAGTTCTTC.